The present T cell receptor (beta chain) was sequenced within a study of blood T cell repertoires in COVID-19. As for the study in general: Acute-phase and convalescent COVID-19 samples originated in the United States, Italy and Spain. T cells, B-cell-depleted T cells, or PBMCs supplied cDNA or gDNA.

The CDR3 totals 15 residues. The germline V gene encodes CDR1 MNHEY and CDR2 SVGEGT. V lost 6 bases, J lost 2 bases, and 14 bases lay in between. Original processing notes: By means of reference gene primer amplification, nucleated cell counts were estimated. The protocol was immunoSEQ multiplex PCR, while the TCRdb copy is restricted to in-frame clones and leaves out a portion. V and J calls and clone size come straight from that table; D and trimming were deduced from the DNA. The profile shows about 250,000 clones, roughly 84% of them singletons. The specimen was peripheral blood. The clonotype comes from a man aged 35-49 years with acute or convalescent COVID-19. This chain links TRBV6-2 or TRBV6-3 with TRBJ1-5, with a tentative D call TRBD1 (6 bases). CDR3 protein: CASSDRTSGNQPQHF. The CDR3 DNA follows: TGTGCCAGCAGCGACAGGACATCAGGCAATCAGCCCCAGCATTTT.